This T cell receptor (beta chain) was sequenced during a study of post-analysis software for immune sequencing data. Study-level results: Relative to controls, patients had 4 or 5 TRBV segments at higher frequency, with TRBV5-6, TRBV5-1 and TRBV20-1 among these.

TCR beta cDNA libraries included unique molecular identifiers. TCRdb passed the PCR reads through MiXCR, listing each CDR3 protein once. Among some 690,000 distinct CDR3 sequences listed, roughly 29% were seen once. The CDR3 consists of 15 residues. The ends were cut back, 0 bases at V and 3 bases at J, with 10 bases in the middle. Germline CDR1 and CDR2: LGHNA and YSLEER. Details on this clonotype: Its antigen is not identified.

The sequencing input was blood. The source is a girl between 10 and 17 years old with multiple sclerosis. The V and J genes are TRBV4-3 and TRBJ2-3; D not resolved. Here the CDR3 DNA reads TGCGCCAGCAGCCAAGATGGGTCGTCGACAGATACGCAGTATTTT. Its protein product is CASSQDGSSTDTQYF.